What follows are 7 T cell receptor beta chains derived from one specimen sequenced in a study of blood T cell repertoires in COVID-19. Data came from immunoSEQ multiplex PCR; TCRdb stores just in-frame clones and leaves some out. Altogether around 78,000 clones are present, 88% being singletons, with the ten largest covering 4.5% to 7%. Sequenced: peripheral blood. The receptors were gathered from a man over 45 with active COVID-19.

V and J are TRBV19 and TRBJ1-1; TRBD1 agrees at 9 bases. This CDR3 comprises 15 residues. Germline values: CDR1 LNHDA, CDR2 SQIVND (reference sequence). The junction had 8 bases not matched to a gene; V was cut back by 3 bases and J by 6 bases. CDR3 DNA: TGTGCCAGTAGTATTGCGGGACAGGGAAGGGCTGAAGCTTTCTTT. Protein product: CASSIAGQGRAEAFF.

The genes are TRBV11-2 and TRBJ2-2; 13 nucleotides line up with TRBD2. With 5 bases clipped from V and 5 bases from J, the junction kept 5 bases outside the gene matches. This CDR3 is 16 amino acids long. Germline-derived CDR1 and CDR2 are SGHAT and FQNNGV. Here the CDR3 DNA reads TGTGCCAGCAGCCCCGGACTAGCGGGAGAAACCGGGGAGCTGTTTTTT. Translating it yields CASSPGLAGETGELFF.

The sample holds one count of this clone. This chain links TRBV4-3 with TRBJ1-1, with no clear D. Germline lookup yields CDR1 LGHNA and CDR2 YSLEER. The V and J ends lost 0 bases and 4 bases respectively, with 15 bases between them. CDR3 length: 16 residues. The DNA for the CDR3 is TGCGCCAGCAGCCAAGATTTCGGGAAGGTGAGCACTGAAGCTTTCTTT. Translated: CASSQDFGKVSTEAFF.

V is TRBV21-1 and J is TRBJ2-7; TRBD1, the D gene given by the table, was not confirmed from the DNA. TRBV21-1 is given as a pseudogene. The CDR3 has 14 residues. The CDR3 DNA reads as TGTGCCAGCAGCAAAGCGTCAGGGTCCTACGAGCAGTACTTC. Protein product: CASSKASGSYEQYF.

The chain carries TRBV3-1 (or the pseudogene TRBV3-2) and TRBJ1-6; D is unclear. The length of the CDR3 is 14 residues. Trimming took 1 base from V and 6 from J, leaving 7 bases between them. CDR1 and CDR2 from the germline V gene are LGHDT and YNNKEL (reference sequence). The CDR3 spells CASSQGHSNSPLHF. The CDR3 nucleotides are TGTGCCAGCAGCCAAGGACACAGTAATTCACCCCTCCACTTT.

This CDR3 reads CASSVSQDTQYF. In nucleotides, the CDR3 is TGTGCCAGCAGCGTGAGCCAAGATACGCAGTATTTT. V and J are TRBV7-9 and TRBJ2-3; D gene uncertain. Germline V gene lookup returns CDR1 SEHNR and CDR2 FQNEAQ (reference sequence). The CDR3 loop spans 12 amino acids. V dropped 5 bases and J dropped 5 bases, with 8 bases sitting between them. The full variable domain, its missing parts supplied by reference TRBV7-9 and TRBJ2-3, is DTGVSQNPRHKITKRGQNVTFRCDPISEHNRLYWYRQTLGQGPEFLTYFQNEAQLEKSRLLSDRFSAERPKGSFSTLEIQRTEQGDSAMYLCASSVSQDTQYFGPGTRLTVL.

This chain joins TRBV7-9 and TRBJ2-7; perhaps TRBD2 as D (5 bases). CDR3 length equals 13 residues. CDR1 and CDR2 (germline): SEHNR, FQNEAQ (reference sequence). V gave up 5 bases and J gave up 3 bases, with 11 bases separating them. Written as DNA, the CDR3 is TGTGCCAGCAGCCAAGGAGGCCGCTACGAGCAGTACTTC. Its protein is CASSQGGRYEQYF.